This TCR beta chain was profiled in a study of molecular identifiers for immune sequencing clone quantification. About this clonotype itself: This may be a read error, as it is one base from a much larger clone.

Each CDR3 protein gets one entry after TCRdb re-called the PCR reads with MiXCR. The sample contains 45,000 to 55,000 distinct CDR3 sequences, about a third of which appear only once. This receptor was taken from a human donor in good health. Some libraries in this study had Jurkat cell RNA spiked in. Sequences were obtained from naive CD8+ T cells from blood, with Jurkat cell RNA spiked in. Documented subset: FACS-sorted CD8+CD4-CCR7+CD45RA+ naive T cells.

CDR3 amino acids: CASSPSHGRVSGANVPTF. The DNA for the CDR3 is TGTGCTAGCAGCCCCTCACACGGTCGGGTTTCTGGGGCCAACGTCCCGACTTTC. This chain uses TRBV7-7 with TRBJ2-6, with D possibly being TRBD1 (5 bases). The V gene's germline CDR1 is SSHAT and CDR2 FNYEAQ (reference sequence). This CDR3 spans 18 amino acids.